A selection of T cell receptor beta chains follows, all from one sample in a study of radiation and T cells in renal cell carcinoma. Only in-frame clones appear in the TCRdb table, and some are missing; sequencing was by immunoSEQ multiplex PCR. The data contain about 83,000 clones, 70% to 90% of them singletons. Sequencing was performed on blood, taken from a patient whose treatment included radiotherapy and nephrectomy. The receptors derive from a woman aged 55-69 years with renal cell carcinoma. Both conserved end residues are part of each CDR3. The order of the fields is D gene, J gene, clone size, V gene, CDR3 protein, CDR3 DNA. A D gene is named only where the DNA matches it firmly. Only part of the rows carry a size: once, few, many, or a class if the clone is expanded.

TRBD1	TRBJ2-1	NA	TRBV5-1	CASSLEGQGLYEQFF	TGCGCCAGCAGCTTGGAGGGACAGGGACTTTACGAGCAGTTCTTC
TRBD1	TRBJ1-6	NA	TRBV2	CARGTGSRDSPLHF	TGTGCCAGGGGGACAGGGTCCAGGGATTCACCCCTCCACTTT
NA	TRBJ2-7	few	TRBV29-1	CSAMNRDGYEQYF	TGCAGCGCAATGAACAGGGACGGTTACGAGCAGTACTTC
NA	TRBJ2-1	NA	TRBV11-2	CASSPVGAPYNEQFF	TGTGCCAGCAGCCCTGTGGGGGCGCCCTACAATGAGCAGTTCTTC
NA	TRBJ2-7	NA	TRBV19	CASSITTGAYEQYF	TGTGCCAGTAGTATTACCACGGGAGCCTACGAGCAGTACTTC
NA	TRBJ1-2	NA	TRBV25-1	CASSESRDYGYTF	TGTGCCAGCAGTGAATCCAGGGATTATGGCTACACCTTC
NA	TRBJ1-2	once	TRBV5-1	CASSDGRLANYGYTF	TGCGCCAGCAGCGACGGACGCCTAGCTAACTATGGCTACACCTTC
NA	TRBJ2-3	NA	TRBV7-2	CASSLRAETDTQYF	TGTGCCAGCAGCCTCCGGGCCGAAACAGATACGCAGTATTTT
NA	TRBJ1-2	NA	TRBV6-5	CASSYSRTAGGYTF	TGTGCCAGCAGTTACTCGAGGACAGCCGGTGGCTACACCTTC
NA	TRBJ1-4	NA	TRBV5-1	CASSLGQPTTNEKLFF	TGCGCCAGCAGCTTAGGCCAACCCACAACTAATGAAAAACTGTTTTTT
TRBD2	TRBJ2-2	NA	TRBV2	CASRTLAGGPGELFF	TGTGCCAGCAGAACCCTAGCGGGGGGGCCCGGGGAGCTGTTTTTT
NA	TRBJ2-1	NA	TRBV12-5	CASGLSTGYSYNEQFF	TGTGCTAGTGGTTTGTCCACAGGGTACTCCTACAATGAGCAGTTCTTC
NA	TRBJ1-2	NA	TRBV6-1	CASSRAGYTF	TGTGCCAGCAGTCGCGCGGGCTACACCTTC
NA	TRBJ1-2	few	TRBV5-6	CASSFRVFLGYTF	TGTGCCAGCAGCTTTAGGGTGTTTCTGGGCTACACCTTC
NA	TRBJ1-5	NA	TRBV6-6	CASSSPNQPQHF	TGTGCCAGCAGTTCTCCCAATCAGCCCCAGCATTTT
TRBD1	TRBJ1-1	NA	TRBV10-2	CASNRDRFAEAFF	TGCGCCAGCAACCGGGACAGATTCGCTGAAGCTTTCTTT
NA	TRBJ1-1	NA	TRBV5-6	CASSLRGLNTEAFF	TGTGCCAGCAGCTTGAGAGGGCTGAACACTGAAGCTTTCTTT
TRBD1	TRBJ2-2	NA	TRBV11-2	CASSLTRGQDGELFF	TGTGCCAGCAGCTTAACCAGGGGGCAAGACGGGGAGCTGTTTTTT
TRBD1	TRBJ2-7	NA	TRBV7-2	CASSIGQGGYEQYF	TGTGCCAGCAGCATCGGACAGGGCGGCTACGAGCAGTACTTC
NA	TRBJ1-2	NA	TRBV6-5	CASRARQLLYGYTF	TGTGCCAGCAGAGCCCGACAGCTCCTCTATGGCTACACCTTC